The 9 T cell receptor beta chains below all came from one sample that was sequenced in a study of OX40 agonist ivuxolimab in advanced cancers. Assay used: immunoSEQ multiplex PCR; TCRdb lists only in-frame clones, some missing. The repertoire holds 50,000 or so clones, with around 84% as singletons. Material: CD4+ or CD8+ T cells sorted from blood, obtained in a trial of the OX40 agonist ivuxolimab. The receptors were sampled from an adult with an advanced solid tumor such as melanoma, head and neck, liver or kidney cancer.

The chain carries TRBV5-1 and TRBJ1-4; TRBD1 matches at 8 bases. CDR1 is SGHRS and CDR2 is YFSETQ in the germline V gene. There are 15 residues in the CDR3. Losses at the gene ends were 3 bases for V and 9 bases for J; bases not matched to a gene: 10. The CDR3 here is CASSSSGTGSQKLFF. The CDR3 DNA follows: TGCGCCAGCAGCTCCTCCGGGACAGGTTCTCAAAAACTGTTTTTT.

The count of this clone is one. The rearrangement uses TRBV28 and TRBJ1-2; a weak D match, TRBD1 (5 bases). CDR1 and CDR2 (germline): MDHEN, SYDVKM. CDR3 length equals 13 residues. The germline V and J ends were trimmed by 2 bases and 4 bases, with 8 bases remaining between them. This CDR3 is CASSLRGTYGYTF. CDR3 nucleotides: TGTGCCAGCAGTTTACGGGGGACCTATGGCTACACCTTC.

This clone was seen a few times. V usage is TRBV4-3 and J usage is TRBJ2-2; 7 nucleotides line up with TRBD1. J was trimmed by 5 bases and V by 4 bases; bases with no gene match: 4. The CDR3 spans 14 residues. The germline CDR1 and CDR2 sequences are LGHNA and YSLEER. CDR3 region: CASSPGTATGELFF. CDR3 sequence (DNA): TGCGCCAGCAGCCCTGGGACAGCAACCGGGGAGCTGTTTTTT.

This chain joins TRBV11-2 and TRBJ1-1; D remains unclear. CDR3 length equals 12 residues. Trimming pared 5 bases from V and 6 bases from J, leaving 10 bases between. Germline V gives CDR1 SGHAT, CDR2 FQNNGV. CDR3 residues: CASSLEFAEAFF. CDR3 nucleotide sequence: TGTGCCAGCAGCCTTGAGTTCGCTGAAGCTTTCTTT.

The chain uses TRBV6-5 and TRBJ1-2; D is unresolved. The germline V and J ends were trimmed by 2 bases and 2 bases, with 6 bases remaining between them. Germline CDR1 is MNHEY and CDR2 is SVGAGI. The CDR3 contains 13 residues. In DNA form, the CDR3 reads TGTGCCAGCAGTTACGGCTTCAACTATGGCTACACCTTC. Its translation is CASSYGFNYGYTF.

This clone is categorized as hyperexpanded. This chain connects TRBV19 to TRBJ2-5, with TRBD1 matching over 12 bases. V lost 8 bases, J lost 2 bases, and 9 bases stayed unmatched. Looked up from germline, CDR1 is LNHDA and CDR2 is SQIVND (reference sequence). The CDR3 runs to 16 residues. The CDR3 nucleotides are TGTGCCAGTCGTTACCGGGACAGGGGGCGTCAAGAGACCCAGTACTTC. Amino acid sequence: CASRYRDRGRQETQYF.

V and J are TRBV7-2 and TRBJ2-7; D remains unclear. This CDR3 has 14 amino acids. The germline V gene has CDR1 SGHTA and CDR2 FQGNSA. The V and J ends lost 0 bases and 1 base respectively, with 7 bases between them. The CDR3 loop reads CASSLAVGSYEQYV. The CDR3 region has the DNA TGTGCCAGCAGCTTAGCGGTAGGTTCCTACGAGCAGTACGTC.

J is TRBJ1-1 and V is TRBV7-6, with D perhaps TRBD1 (5 bases). V dropped 2 bases and J dropped 3 bases, with 22 bases sitting between them. Germline V CDR1 and CDR2: SGHVS, FNYEAQ. The CDR3 length is 18 residues. DNA for the CDR3: TGTGCCAGCAGCTTACGTCCGGGACCTCGGGAGGAAGACACTGAAGCTTTCTTT. Translation: CASSLRPGPREEDTEAFF.

The rearrangement joins TRBV10-3 to TRBJ2-1, with 9 bases identical to TRBD2. The CDR3 has 18 amino acids. The V and J ends lost 1 base and 4 bases, in that order; junction bases with no gene match: 11. Looked up from germline, CDR1 is ENHRY and CDR2 is SYGVKD. The CDR3 DNA is TGTGCCATCAGTGAGTTGGAGACAGCGGGGGGCTTATACAATGAGCAGTTCTTC. Amino acid sequence: CAISELETAGGLYNEQFF.